These 14 T cell receptor beta chains originate from one sample sequenced in a study of identical twins. TCRdb passed the 5' RACE reads through MiXCR, listing each CDR3 protein once. The sample carries about 470,000 distinct CDR3 sequences, 24% recorded once. This sample also appeared in a second study, on T cells expressing NK-cell markers.

Material for sequencing was CD4+ T cells sorted from blood. The receptors shown here come from a woman aged 18-29 years in good health.

V is TRBV20-1 and J is TRBJ2-7; 8 bases fit TRBD2. CDR1 DFQATT and CDR2 SNEGSKA come from the germline V gene (reference sequence). The trim removed 5 bases at V and 5 bases at J, leaving 2 bases unmatched. The CDR3 loop spans 11 amino acids. CDR3 residues: CSARLANEQYF. The CDR3 DNA reads TGCAGTGCTCGACTAGCGAACGAGCAGTACTTC.

The chain employs TRBV5-6 and TRBJ1-1, with D possibly TRBD1 on 5 matching bases. The germline V and J ends were trimmed by 0 bases and 10 bases, with 10 bases remaining between them. CDR3 length: 12 amino acids. In germline, CDR1 is SGHDT, CDR2 YYEEEE. DNA for the CDR3: TGTGCCAGCAGCTTGGTCAGGGAAGGAGCTTTCTTT. Translating gives CASSLVREGAFF.

The chain links TRBV29-1 to TRBJ2-7; perhaps TRBD2 as D (5 bases). Deletions cut 4 bases from V and 3 bases from J, with 10 bases between. CDR1 SQVTM and CDR2 ANQGSEA come from the germline V gene. This CDR3 is built from 12 residues. CDR3 nucleotides: TGCAGCGTTGGGAGGACCTTCTACGAGCAGTACTTC. Translating gives CSVGRTFYEQYF.

This clonotype came up a few times. This rearrangement joins TRBV2 to TRBJ2-5; no clear D. Germline CDR1 and CDR2: SNHLY and FYNNEI. Trimming left V 7 bases short and J 1 base short, with 10 bases between. This CDR3 is built from 13 residues. The CDR3 bases are TGTGCCAGCAAGTGGCGGAGCCAAGAGACCCAGTACTTC. Its translation is CASKWRSQETQYF.

This clonotype was found a few times. The CDR3 protein is CASSAGESNTGELFF. The CDR3 region has the DNA TGCGCCAGCAGTGCTGGGGAATCGAACACCGGGGAGCTGTTTTTT. The V gene is TRBV10-1, the J gene TRBJ2-2; D is unclear. The length of the CDR3 is 15 residues. V lost 4 bases, J lost 0 bases, and 9 bases lay in between. Germline assignment: CDR1 WNHNN and CDR2 SYGVQD (reference sequence).

The rearrangement joins TRBV7-2 to TRBJ2-5, with 9 bases lining up with TRBD2. J lost 6 bases, V lost 2 bases, and 4 bases had no gene match. The germline V gene has CDR1 SGHTA and CDR2 FQGNSA. This CDR3 spans 14 amino acids. Here the CDR3 reads CASSLSSGAKTQYF. The DNA of the CDR3 is TGTGCCAGCAGCTTATCTAGCGGGGCCAAGACCCAGTACTTC.

This chain links TRBV11-2 with TRBJ2-3, with D hard to call. The germline gives CDR1 SGHAT, CDR2 FQNNGV. Between the trimmed V and J ends, which lost 5 bases and 3 bases, there was a span of 24 bases. This CDR3 has 18 amino acids. The CDR3 sequence is CASSPRRSAAARTDTQYF. CDR3 bases: TGTGCCAGCAGCCCGCGAAGGTCGGCGGCTGCACGTACAGATACGCAGTATTTT.

The rearrangement links TRBV5-1 to TRBJ2-3; D may correspond to TRBD1 or TRBD2 (5 bases each). Trimming cost V 2 bases and J 2 bases, with 12 bases left between them. The CDR3 loop spans 15 amino acids. CDR1 and CDR2 from the germline V gene are SGHRS and YFSETQ. The CDR3, as DNA: TGCGCCAGCAGCTTTAGGGCAGGGACCACAGATACGCAGTATTTT. The encoded protein is CASSFRAGTTDTQYF.

V is TRBV7-2 and J is TRBJ2-2; 7 nucleotides line up with TRBD2. The germline gives CDR1 SGHTA, CDR2 FQGNSA. This CDR3 contains 15 residues. The junction had 3 bases not matched to a gene; V was cut back by 1 base and J by 4 bases. This CDR3 is CASSLGGSLTGELFF. The DNA of the CDR3 is TGTGCCAGCAGCTTAGGCGGGAGTCTCACCGGGGAGCTGTTTTTT.

A few counts support this clonotype. V and J are TRBV6-5 and TRBJ2-3, with unresolved D. The germline V and J ends were trimmed by 4 bases and 2 bases, with 7 bases remaining between them. In germline, CDR1 is MNHEY, CDR2 SVGAGI. The CDR3 length is 13 residues. CDR3 in DNA: TGTGCCAGCAGTTCTCGATTCACAGATACGCAGTATTTT. Translating it yields CASSSRFTDTQYF.

V and J are TRBV7-2 and TRBJ1-1, with a tentative D call TRBD1 (5 bases). The V gene's germline CDR1 is SGHTA and CDR2 FQGNSA. Trimming removed 2 bases from V and 1 base from J, with 11 bases in between. This CDR3 has 15 amino acids. CDR3 residues: CASSLKPGTNTEAFF. The DNA of the CDR3 is TGTGCCAGCAGCTTAAAACCGGGGACGAACACTGAAGCTTTCTTT. The entire variable domain, with the rest obtained from reference TRBV7-2 and TRBJ1-1, is as follows: GAGVSQSPSNKVTEKGKDVELRCDPISGHTALYWYRQSLGQGLEFLIYFQGNSAPDKSGLPSDRFSAERTGGSVSTLTIQRTQQEDSAVYLCASSLKPGTNTEAFFGQGTRLTVV.

The chain employs TRBV29-1 and TRBJ1-1, with 10 bases aligning to TRBD1. V lost 6 bases, J lost 5 bases, and 3 bases stayed unmatched. This CDR3 contains 12 residues. The germline V gene has CDR1 SQVTM and CDR2 ANQGSEA. The CDR3: CSVDRGLTEAFF. For the CDR3, the DNA is TGCAGCGTCGACAGGGGGCTTACTGAAGCTTTCTTT.

This clonotype has only a few counts. The chain employs TRBV20-1 and TRBJ2-5; 13 bases match TRBD2. J was trimmed by 5 bases and V by 6 bases; bases with no gene match: 3. The CDR3 runs to 13 residues. The germline gives CDR1 DFQATT, CDR2 SNEGSKA (reference sequence). CDR3 bases: TGCAGTGCCGGACTAGCGGGGGTGGAGACCCAGTACTTC. It translates to CSAGLAGVETQYF.

This chain joins TRBV6-5 and TRBJ2-3, with a weak D call TRBD2 (5 bases). Per the germline V gene, CDR1 is MNHEY and CDR2 is SVGAGI. With 0 bases removed from V and 0 bases from J, the gap between germline ends came to 10 bases. The CDR3 extends over 16 amino acids. CDR3 loop: CASSYSGVTSTDTQYF. CDR3 coding DNA: TGTGCCAGCAGTTACTCCGGGGTCACTAGCACAGATACGCAGTATTTT.